This T cell receptor (beta chain) was retrieved from a study of shared clonotypes between healthy human individuals. The naive CD8 subset, CD45RO-negative cells positively selected for CCR7, excluded terminally differentiated effector memory CD45RA+ cells. Profiled with immunoSEQ multiplex PCR; TCRdb holds only in-frame clones, not every one. Here the sample spans about 2.2 million clones, about 93% being singletons. The TCR was taken from a man aged 18 to 29 in good health. Some clones in this sample may be carry-over from other donors' samples. The sequenced material came from naive CD8+ T cells from PBMCs.

The CDR3 protein is CASSIGTSGSQETQYF. The CDR3 DNA reads as TGTGCCAGCAGCATCGGGACTAGCGGGAGCCAAGAGACCCAGTACTTC. This rearrangement joins TRBV11-2 to TRBJ2-5; 14 bases agree with TRBD2. V shed 5 bases and J 1 base; nucleotides not matched to a gene: 3. This CDR3 spans 16 amino acids. The germline V gene has CDR1 SGHAT and CDR2 FQNNGV.